The clone carrying this TCR beta chain showed up just a few times. Its antigen remains unknown. The data derive from a study of STAT5B mutations in CD4+ large granular lymphocyte leukemia. Original data processing: Lowest detectable productive clonotype frequency was 2.59 x 10-5. Assay: immunoSEQ multiplex PCR; the TCRdb copy retains only in-frame clones and omits some. The V and J calls and clone size come from that table; D and trimming were worked out from the DNA. This table holds under 35,000 clones, around 80% found once. Germline values: CDR1 SGDLS, CDR2 YYNGEE. The ends were cut back, 4 bases at V and 6 bases at J, with 10 bases in the middle. There are 12 residues in the CDR3. General study findings and limits: Top patient clones used TRBV06 genes more often: 8/27 versus 2/35 in controls.

The receptor was isolated from a human donor in good health. The rearrangement links TRBV9 to TRBJ1-2; D possibly corresponds to TRBD1 (5 bases). Source material: CD4+ T cells from blood buffy coats. The CDR3 DNA reads TGTGCCAGCAGCATCAACAGGCATGGCTACACCTTC. Translation gives CASSINRHGYTF. The full variable domain, in which reference TRBV9 and TRBJ1-2 provide the parts outside the CDR3, is DSGVTQTPKHLITATGQRVTLRCSPRSGDLSVYWYQQSLDQGLQFLIQYYNGEERAKGNILERFSAQQFPDLHSELNLSSLELGDSALYFCASSINRHGYTFGSGTRLTVV.